Listed below are T cell receptor beta chains from one sample, sequenced in a study of T cells in localized non-small cell lung cancer. TCRdb keeps only in-frame clones here, not all; method: immunoSEQ multiplex PCR. The sample has roughly 890 clones, about 20% seen once. The material was normal lung tissue next to the tumor, obtained before any cancer treatment. The receptors shown here come from a man between 35 and 75 years old with stage III lung adenocarcinoma. CDR3s include the opening cysteine and the closing phenylalanine or tryptophan. Fields, in order: V gene, J gene, clone size, D gene, CDR3 DNA, CDR3 protein. A D gene is named only where the DNA matches it firmly. The size entry is marked missing in some rows and otherwise reads once, few, many or a size class.

v_call: TRBV11-3
j_call: TRBJ2-7
clone_size: hyperexpanded
d_call: NA
cdr3_nt: TGTGCCAGCAGCACTTACCAGGGGCCCTCCTACGAGCAGTACTTC
cdr3_aa: CASSTYQGPSYEQYF

v_call: TRBV28
j_call: TRBJ2-7
clone_size: NA
d_call: NA
cdr3_nt: TGTGCCACCAGGGGTACGGGAGGAGGTGAGCAGTACTTC
cdr3_aa: CATRGTGGGEQYF

v_call: TRBV11-3
j_call: TRBJ1-4
clone_size: NA
d_call: NA
cdr3_nt: TGTGCCAGCAGCGAAACAGATTCCGGTAATGAAAAACTGTTTTTT
cdr3_aa: CASSETDSGNEKLFF

v_call: TRBV19
j_call: TRBJ2-1
clone_size: few
d_call: TRBD2
cdr3_nt: TGTGCCAGTAGTAGGACTAGCGGGAGTTTGGATGAGCAGTTCTTC
cdr3_aa: CASSRTSGSLDEQFF

v_call: TRBV28
j_call: TRBJ2-2
clone_size: few
d_call: NA
cdr3_nt: TGTGCCAGCACCACGGGAATGTTTAGGTGGGGATCCCAAAACACCGGGGAGCTGTTTTTT
cdr3_aa: CASTTGMFRWGSQNTGELFF

v_call: TRBV30
j_call: TRBJ2-4
clone_size: NA
d_call: NA
cdr3_nt: TGTGCCTGGAGTGTGCGGGCCCGGGACATTCAGTACTTC
cdr3_aa: CAWSVRARDIQYF

v_call: TRBV6-8
j_call: TRBJ2-7
clone_size: NA
d_call: TRBD1
cdr3_nt: TGTGCCAGCAGTGTCTCACAGGGGCAGCAGTACTTC
cdr3_aa: CASSVSQGQQYF

v_call: TRBV18
j_call: TRBJ1-1
clone_size: large
d_call: NA
cdr3_nt: TGTGCCAGCTCACTCGATGACATTTGGTCCACTGAAGCTTTCTTT
cdr3_aa: CASSLDDIWSTEAFF

v_call: TRBV5-1
j_call: TRBJ2-4
clone_size: NA
d_call: TRBD1
cdr3_nt: TGCGCCAGCAGCTTGACAGGGACAGAATTAGCCAAAAACATTCAGTACTTC
cdr3_aa: CASSLTGTELAKNIQYF

v_call: TRBV19
j_call: TRBJ2-5
clone_size: NA
d_call: NA
cdr3_nt: TGTGCCAGTAGTAGCAACCGGGCCCAAGATCCGGAGACCCAGTACTTC
cdr3_aa: CASSSNRAQDPETQYF

v_call: TRBV28
j_call: TRBJ2-7
clone_size: few
d_call: NA
cdr3_nt: TGTGCCAGCAGTTCCCAGCAGGGAAGCGGCGAGCAGTACTTC
cdr3_aa: CASSSQQGSGEQYF

v_call: TRBV19
j_call: TRBJ2-1
clone_size: NA
d_call: TRBD2
cdr3_nt: TGTGCCAGTAGCCAGACTAGCGGGAGTCTTAATGAGCAGTTCTTC
cdr3_aa: CASSQTSGSLNEQFF

v_call: TRBV19
j_call: TRBJ2-1
clone_size: few
d_call: NA
cdr3_nt: TGTGCCAGTAGACCCATTTCACAGGGATCAAGGCAGTTCTTC
cdr3_aa: CASRPISQGSRQFF

v_call: TRBV23-1
j_call: TRBJ1-3
clone_size: few
d_call: NA
cdr3_nt: TGCGCCAGCAGCCAGGAGAGACAGGTCTCTGGAAACACCATATATTTT
cdr3_aa: CASSQERQVSGNTIYF

v_call: TRBV5-1
j_call: TRBJ2-2
clone_size: NA
d_call: NA
cdr3_nt: TGCGCCAGCAGCTTGGTGAGACACGGCACCGGGGAGCTGTTTTTT
cdr3_aa: CASSLVRHGTGELFF

v_call: TRBV9
j_call: TRBJ2-7
clone_size: few
d_call: TRBD2
cdr3_nt: TGTGCCAGCAGCCCATCAGTAGATCAGGCGGGAGGTCACGAGCAGTACTTC
cdr3_aa: CASSPSVDQAGGHEQYF

v_call: TRBV9
j_call: TRBJ1-1
clone_size: few
d_call: NA
cdr3_nt: TGTGCCAGCAGGGTCAGGGGAGGGATGAACACTGAAGCTTTCTTT
cdr3_aa: CASRVRGGMNTEAFF

v_call: TRBV11-3
j_call: TRBJ2-1
clone_size: few
d_call: NA
cdr3_nt: TGTGCCAGCAGCTTAGGGCCAAGCTCCTACAATGAGCAGTTCTTC
cdr3_aa: CASSLGPSSYNEQFF

v_call: TRBV4-1
j_call: TRBJ2-7
clone_size: large
d_call: NA
cdr3_nt: TGCGCCAGCAGCCAAGCGGCGGCCAGAATTAGCTACGAGCAGTACTTC
cdr3_aa: CASSQAAARISYEQYF

v_call: TRBV11-3
j_call: TRBJ1-5
clone_size: NA
d_call: TRBD1
cdr3_nt: TGTGCCAGCAGCCAAGGACAGGGGGCCCAGCCCCAGCATTTT
cdr3_aa: CASSQGQGAQPQHF

v_call: TRBV6-7
j_call: TRBJ2-7
clone_size: few
d_call: NA
cdr3_nt: TGTGCCAGCAGTGAAGCTTACGAGCAGTACTTC
cdr3_aa: CASSEAYEQYF

v_call: TRBV11-3
j_call: TRBJ1-5
clone_size: NA
d_call: NA
cdr3_nt: TGTGCCAGCAGCTTCACAGGGAACAATCAGCCCCAGCATTTT
cdr3_aa: CASSFTGNNQPQHF

v_call: TRBV6-8
j_call: TRBJ1-1
clone_size: few
d_call: TRBD1
cdr3_nt: TGTGCCAGCAGCAGGGACAGGGAGAACACTGAAGCTTTCTTT
cdr3_aa: CASSRDRENTEAFF

v_call: TRBV11-3
j_call: TRBJ2-1
clone_size: few
d_call: NA
cdr3_nt: TGTGCCAGCAGCTTCGGGGGCGGAGCGGGGATAGTAAATGAGCAGTTCTTC
cdr3_aa: CASSFGGGAGIVNEQFF

v_call: TRBV29-1
j_call: TRBJ1-1
clone_size: NA
d_call: NA
cdr3_nt: TGCAGCGTTGACACAGGGCTGGCTTCTGAAGCTTTCTTT
cdr3_aa: CSVDTGLASEAFF

v_call: TRBV11-3
j_call: TRBJ2-5
clone_size: medium-sized
d_call: NA
cdr3_nt: TGTGCCAGCAGCTTACAGCATCTCTTAACGTTACAGTACTTC
cdr3_aa: CASSLQHLLTLQYF

v_call: TRBV11-3
j_call: TRBJ2-1
clone_size: medium-sized
d_call: NA
cdr3_nt: TGTGCCAGCAGCCCCGCCCCGAGCTCCTACAATGAGCAGTTCTTC
cdr3_aa: CASSPAPSSYNEQFF

v_call: TRBV14
j_call: TRBJ2-7
clone_size: NA
d_call: NA
cdr3_nt: TGTGCCAGCAGCCAAGATTCCTGGAGCTACGAGCAGTACTTC
cdr3_aa: CASSQDSWSYEQYF

v_call: TRBV11-3
j_call: TRBJ2-2
clone_size: large
d_call: NA
cdr3_nt: TGTGCCAGCAGCTTAGAAGACGGGGGAGCGAACACCGGGGAGCTGTTTTTT
cdr3_aa: CASSLEDGGANTGELFF

v_call: TRBV19
j_call: TRBJ1-5
clone_size: NA
d_call: NA
cdr3_nt: TGTGCCAGTAGTGCCCAATCTGGGGGTCAGCCCCAGCATTTT
cdr3_aa: CASSAQSGGQPQHF

v_call: TRBV11-3
j_call: TRBJ2-7
clone_size: NA
d_call: NA
cdr3_nt: TGTGCCAGCAGCACCAGCGACATATCCTCCTACGAGCAGTACTTC
cdr3_aa: CASSTSDISSYEQYF

v_call: TRBV2
j_call: TRBJ2-7
clone_size: few
d_call: TRBD2
cdr3_nt: TGTGCCAGCAGGTCGGTGGGGGGGATATACGAGCAGTACTTC
cdr3_aa: CASRSVGGIYEQYF

v_call: TRBV15
j_call: TRBJ2-1
clone_size: NA
d_call: NA
cdr3_nt: TGTGCCACCAGCAGGGAGGTAGGGAAAAGCTCCTACAATGAGCAGTTCTTC
cdr3_aa: CATSREVGKSSYNEQFF

v_call: TRBV28
j_call: TRBJ1-3
clone_size: NA
d_call: NA
cdr3_nt: TGTGCCAGCAAGGATTGGGGGCAGGCCGGAAACACCATATATTTT
cdr3_aa: CASKDWGQAGNTIYF

v_call: TRBV5-3
j_call: TRBJ1-5
clone_size: medium-sized
d_call: NA
cdr3_nt: TGTGCCAGAAGCTTGAGTTTAAGCAATCAGCCCCAGCATTTT
cdr3_aa: CARSLSLSNQPQHF

v_call: TRBV28
j_call: TRBJ2-7
clone_size: few
d_call: NA
cdr3_nt: TGTGCCAGCAGTTTAAGGGGGTACGAGCAGTACTTC
cdr3_aa: CASSLRGYEQYF

v_call: TRBV12-5
j_call: TRBJ2-7
clone_size: NA
d_call: NA
cdr3_nt: TGTGCTAGTGGTTTGACCTACGAGCAGTACTTC
cdr3_aa: CASGLTYEQYF

v_call: TRBV6-8
j_call: TRBJ1-1
clone_size: NA
d_call: NA
cdr3_nt: TGTGCCAGCAGTCAACAGGGAAACGGGAACACTGAAGCTTTCTTT
cdr3_aa: CASSQQGNGNTEAFF

v_call: TRBV11-3
j_call: TRBJ1-4
clone_size: few
d_call: TRBD1
cdr3_nt: TGTGCCAGCAGCTTAGGGGACAGGGATCATGAAAAACTGTTTTTT
cdr3_aa: CASSLGDRDHEKLFF

v_call: TRBV6-8
j_call: TRBJ2-7
clone_size: NA
d_call: NA
cdr3_nt: TGTGCCAGCAGTGTCGGTCCCGGAGGGAAGCAGGAGCAGTACTTC
cdr3_aa: CASSVGPGGKQEQYF

v_call: TRBV6-8
j_call: TRBJ2-5
clone_size: medium-sized
d_call: TRBD1
cdr3_nt: TGTGCCAGTACCAGGGGGTCTGAAGAGACCCAGTACTTC
cdr3_aa: CASTRGSEETQYF

v_call: TRBV11-3
j_call: TRBJ1-5
clone_size: large
d_call: NA
cdr3_nt: TGTGCCAGCAGCTTGGGGCCGGGGGAACAGCCCCAGCATTTT
cdr3_aa: CASSLGPGEQPQHF

v_call: TRBV28
j_call: TRBJ2-7
clone_size: NA
d_call: NA
cdr3_nt: TGTGCCAGCTCGGGAGTCAGCTACGAGCAGTACTTC
cdr3_aa: CASSGVSYEQYF

v_call: TRBV9
j_call: TRBJ1-2
clone_size: few
d_call: TRBD1
cdr3_nt: TGTGCCACCCAGGGGGGGGTTATTAGCTATGGCTACACCTTC
cdr3_aa: CATQGGVISYGYTF

v_call: TRBV9
j_call: TRBJ2-7
clone_size: few
d_call: TRBD2
cdr3_nt: TGTGCCAGCAAGGAGTCTAGCGGGTACGAGCAGTACTTC
cdr3_aa: CASKESSGYEQYF

v_call: TRBV2
j_call: TRBJ1-6
clone_size: medium-sized
d_call: TRBD1
cdr3_nt: TGTGCCAGCAGTGTCACAGGGGATAATTCACCCCTCCACTTT
cdr3_aa: CASSVTGDNSPLHF

v_call: TRBV7-1
j_call: TRBJ2-1
clone_size: medium-sized
d_call: TRBD2
cdr3_nt: TGTGCCAGCAGCTTGACCTACACTAGCGGGGGTGATGAGCAGTTCTTC
cdr3_aa: CASSLTYTSGGDEQFF

v_call: TRBV5-1
j_call: TRBJ2-1
clone_size: NA
d_call: TRBD2
cdr3_nt: TGCGCCAGCAGCTTGGGGACTAGCGGGAGGACCTACAATGAGCAGTTCTTC
cdr3_aa: CASSLGTSGRTYNEQFF

v_call: TRBV9
j_call: TRBJ2-1
clone_size: few
d_call: NA
cdr3_nt: TGTGCCAGCAGCTTCACCAGCACTGAGCAGTTCTTC
cdr3_aa: CASSFTSTEQFF

v_call: TRBV29-1
j_call: TRBJ2-1
clone_size: NA
d_call: NA
cdr3_nt: TGCAGCGTTGAAGAGAATAGTGTTAATGAGCAGTTCTTC
cdr3_aa: CSVEENSVNEQFF

v_call: TRBV9
j_call: TRBJ1-5
clone_size: NA
d_call: NA
cdr3_nt: TGTGCCAGCAGACCAGGGGGCAATCAGCCCCAGCATTTT
cdr3_aa: CASRPGGNQPQHF

v_call: TRBV11-3
j_call: TRBJ2-3
clone_size: medium-sized
d_call: TRBD2
cdr3_nt: TGTGCCAGCAGCTTTCCCAGCGGGGGGGATGATACGCAGTATTTT
cdr3_aa: CASSFPSGGDDTQYF

v_call: TRBV11-3
j_call: TRBJ1-3
clone_size: medium-sized
d_call: NA
cdr3_nt: TGTGCCAGCAGCACCTCCGGGCTGCCAAACACCATATATTTT
cdr3_aa: CASSTSGLPNTIYF

v_call: TRBV30
j_call: TRBJ1-2
clone_size: few
d_call: TRBD1
cdr3_nt: TGTGCCTACCCGACAGGGGGGAACTATGGCTACACCTTC
cdr3_aa: CAYPTGGNYGYTF

v_call: TRBV11-3
j_call: TRBJ1-1
clone_size: NA
d_call: NA
cdr3_nt: TGTGCCAGCAGCTTAGTCCCGGACAGAGCTGAAGCTTTCTTT
cdr3_aa: CASSLVPDRAEAFF

v_call: TRBV11-3
j_call: TRBJ1-1
clone_size: medium-sized
d_call: NA
cdr3_nt: TGTGCCAGCAGCGACCGGCGGGGAGCGAACACTGAAGCTTTCTTT
cdr3_aa: CASSDRRGANTEAFF

v_call: TRBV11-3
j_call: TRBJ2-3
clone_size: few
d_call: TRBD2
cdr3_nt: TGTGCCAGCAGCTTAGTGGGACTAGCGGGAGATACGCAGTATTTT
cdr3_aa: CASSLVGLAGDTQYF

v_call: TRBV4-1
j_call: TRBJ2-2
clone_size: NA
d_call: TRBD1
cdr3_nt: TGCGCCAGCAGCCAAGCGGACAGGGCCCTAGGTGGGAGCGGGGAGCTGTTTTTT
cdr3_aa: CASSQADRALGGSGELFF

v_call: TRBV6-8
j_call: TRBJ2-1
clone_size: NA
d_call: TRBD2
cdr3_nt: TGTGCCAGCAGCGAGTACATTAGCGGGGGAGAGAATGAGCAGTTCTTC
cdr3_aa: CASSEYISGGENEQFF

v_call: TRBV6-8
j_call: TRBJ2-7
clone_size: NA
d_call: NA
cdr3_nt: TGTGCCAGCAGCCGCCGGGACTCCCAGTCCTACGAGCAGTACTTC
cdr3_aa: CASSRRDSQSYEQYF